The T cell receptor (beta chain) described here comes from a study of shared clonotypes between healthy human individuals. Genomic DNA, for the unsorted samples, came from tens of millions of PBMCs. Each subset's genomic DNA was split evenly across several immunoSEQ plates. As originally analysed: Filtering was not the same, since immunoSEQ gave junction-only sequences without quality scores. Clones were sequenced by immunoSEQ multiplex PCR, and TCRdb holds only the in-frame ones, with some missing. Clone size and V and J calls were adopted from that table, with D and trimming inferred from the DNA. This sample yields some 490,000 clones, of which roughly 80% are seen a single time; about 13% belongs to the top ten. This CDR3 has 14 amino acids. V lost 5 bases and J 1 base, leaving 8 bases between the germline ends. In germline, CDR1 is KGHSH, CDR2 LQKENI. Study-wide points: In this cohort, only blood was sampled, and tissue repertoires likely differ.

To note about this clone: Its matching antigen is unknown.

Sequences were obtained from PBMCs. The chain is built from TRBV18 and TRBJ2-2, with D uncertain. This TCR came from a woman aged 40 to 50 in good health. Some clones in this sample may be carry-over from other donors' samples. The CDR3 sequence is CASSTNGNTGELFF. CDR3 DNA sequence: TGTGCCAGCTCAACTAATGGGAACACCGGGGAGCTGTTTTTT. Combining the CDR3 with reference TRBV18 and TRBJ2-2 gives the whole variable domain NAGVMQNPRHLVRRRGQEARLRCSPMKGHSHVYWYRQLPEEGLKFMVYLQKENIIDESGMPKERFSAEFPKEGPSILRIQQVVRGDSAAYFCASSTNGNTGELFFGEGSRLTVL.